Presented here are 15 T cell receptor beta chains from one specimen sequenced in a study of blood T cell repertoires in COVID-19. Only in-frame clones appear in the TCRdb table, and some are missing; sequencing was by immunoSEQ multiplex PCR. The sample includes some 140,000 clones, around 86% of them seen just once. Sequencing used peripheral blood. These receptor sequences come from a woman aged 60-75 years with active or convalescent COVID-19.

The chain combines TRBV5-4 with TRBJ2-3, with 12 bases fitting TRBD2. Trimming at V came to 4 bases and at J to 6 bases, leaving 9 bases not matched to a gene. Germline lookup yields CDR1 SGHNT and CDR2 YYREEE (reference sequence). This CDR3 spans 16 amino acids. In DNA form, the CDR3 reads TGTGCCAGCAGCGGCGGACTAGCGGGGAGTCCCGATACGCAGTATTTT. Protein product: CASSGGLAGSPDTQYF.

This chain uses TRBV6-5 with TRBJ1-1; D gene uncertain. This CDR3 is built from 13 residues. CDR1 is MNHEY, CDR2 SVGAGI, per germline. Deletions cut 10 bases from V and 4 bases from J, with 16 bases between. CDR3 DNA sequence: TGTGCCACCATGGCGTGGGGAGGCACTGAAGCTTTCTTT. Its protein product is CATMAWGGTEAFF.

J is TRBJ2-3 and V is TRBV2, with 9 nucleotides matching TRBD1. The CDR3 is 14 residues long. Looked up from germline, CDR1 is SNHLY and CDR2 is FYNNEI. The V and J ends lost 3 bases and 4 bases, in that order; junction bases with no gene match: 2. This chain's CDR3 is CASSEGQGADTQYF. The DNA for the CDR3 is TGTGCCAGCAGTGAGGGACAGGGTGCAGATACGCAGTATTTT.

This chain links TRBV9 with TRBJ2-3; D ambiguous. This CDR3 has 16 amino acids. Looked up from germline, CDR1 is SGDLS and CDR2 is YYNGEE. V was trimmed by 4 bases and J by 0 bases, leaving 15 bases between them. The CDR3 DNA sequence: TGTGCCAGCAGCCCACTAACCTCACTTAGCACAGATACGCAGTATTTT. It codes for CASSPLTSLSTDTQYF. Drawing the rest from reference TRBV9 and TRBJ2-3, the complete variable domain is DSGVTQTPKHLITATGQRVTLRCSPRSGDLSVYWYQQSLDQGLQFLIQYYNGEERAKGNILERFSAQQFPDLHSELNLSSLELGDSALYFCASSPLTSLSTDTQYFGPGTRLTVL.

This clone was found a few times. The genes are TRBV10-3 and TRBJ2-1, with TRBD1 identical over 10 bases. The trim removed 8 bases at V and 5 bases at J, leaving 3 bases unmatched. The germline V gene has CDR1 ENHRY and CDR2 SYGVKD. This CDR3 comprises 13 residues. CDR3: CAIRQGADNEQFF. CDR3 coding DNA: TGTGCCATCCGACAGGGGGCAGACAATGAGCAGTTCTTC.

V usage is TRBV24-1 and J usage is TRBJ1-1, with TRBD1 matching 10 bases. Germline V gene lookup returns CDR1 KGHDR and CDR2 SFDVKD. V dropped 3 bases and J dropped 5; count of bases not matched to a gene: 5. This CDR3 has 15 residues. The CDR3 protein is CATSDPGTGDTEAFF. CDR3 coding DNA: TGTGCCACCAGTGATCCCGGGACAGGGGATACTGAAGCTTTCTTT.

The rearrangement uses TRBV24-1 and TRBJ2-1; 7 bases match TRBD1. After removal of 7 bases from V and 6 bases from J, the junction contained 2 bases not matched to a gene. The CDR3 is 12 amino acids. Germline CDR1 KGHDR, CDR2 SFDVKD. CDR3 sequence reads: CATSWDSNEQFF. In DNA form, the CDR3 reads TGTGCCACCAGCTGGGACAGCAATGAGCAGTTCTTC.

This clone has more than one count but fewer than ten. This chain joins TRBV11-2 and TRBJ2-7; 7 bases are a match to TRBD2. CDR1 and CDR2 from the germline V gene are SGHAT and FQNNGV. V lost 6 bases and J lost 4; bases outside the gene matches: 3. CDR3 length: 12 residues. CDR3 sequence: CASSWGGYEQYV. The CDR3 DNA is TGTGCCAGCAGTTGGGGGGGATACGAGCAGTACGTC.

The chain carries TRBV5-1 and TRBJ2-7; D call uncertain. The germline V and J ends were trimmed by 0 bases and 0 bases, with 7 bases remaining between them. The CDR3 is 14 residues long. CDR1 and CDR2 (germline): SGHRS, YFSETQ. The DNA of the CDR3 is TGCGCCAGCAGCTTGGGACTGAGCTCCTACGAGCAGTACTTC. It is translated as CASSLGLSSYEQYF.

This clone showed up just a few times. The J gene is TRBJ2-1, the V gene TRBV6-5, with 11 bases that match TRBD2. The CDR3 spans 15 residues. Germline values: CDR1 MNHEY, CDR2 SVGAGI. Losses at the gene ends were 4 bases for V and 7 bases for J; bases not matched to a gene: 6. CDR3 loop: CASSLGTSGGNEQFF. The CDR3 nucleotides are TGTGCCAGCAGTTTAGGGACTAGCGGAGGGAATGAGCAGTTCTTC.

The chain links TRBV18 to TRBJ1-1; tentatively, D is TRBD1 (6 bases). Germline CDR1 KGHSH, CDR2 LQKENI. The CDR3 spans 17 residues. Trimming shortened V by 2 bases and J by 0 bases, and 16 bases separated the two germline ends. The CDR3 DNA is TGTGCCAGCTCACCATTTGTAGCAGGGGAAATGAACACTGAAGCTTTCTTT. This codes for CASSPFVAGEMNTEAFF.

This chain uses TRBV11-1 with TRBJ2-2; 12 nucleotides match TRBD2. Germline V gene data show CDR1 as SGHAT and CDR2 as FQDESV (reference sequence). CDR3 size: 16 residues. V was clipped by 5 bases and J by 7 bases; unmatched bases: 8. Here the CDR3 DNA reads TGTGCCAGCAGCAGTAGACTAGCGGGAGCGAGCGGGGAGCTGTTTTTT. It yields the protein CASSSRLAGASGELFF.

The rearrangement uses TRBV27 and TRBJ1-1; no clear D gene. V gave up 5 bases and J gave up 1 base, with 14 bases separating them. Looked up from germline, CDR1 is MNHEY and CDR2 is SMNVEV (reference sequence). The CDR3 consists of 15 residues. The CDR3, as DNA: TGTGCCAGCAGTCCAAGGCGGAACCAGAACACTGAAGCTTTCTTT. It encodes CASSPRRNQNTEAFF.

This rearrangement joins TRBV6-1 to TRBJ1-1; no clear D gene. The CDR3 is made up of 16 amino acids. Germline-derived CDR1 and CDR2 are MNHNS and SASEGT. V was trimmed by 3 bases and J by 0 bases, leaving 14 bases between them. The CDR3 here is CASSDPQEIVNTEAFF. DNA of the CDR3: TGTGCCAGCAGTGACCCCCAAGAGATTGTGAACACTGAAGCTTTCTTT.

The rearrangement joins TRBV27 to TRBJ2-1; maybe TRBD2 (5 bases). The length of the CDR3 is 13 residues. Germline V lookup: CDR1 MNHEY, CDR2 SMNVEV (reference sequence). Trimming left V 0 bases short and J 8 bases short, with 8 bases between. In DNA form, the CDR3 reads TGTGCCAGCAGTTTATCCCTGAGGGATGAGCAGTTCTTC. Translation gives CASSLSLRDEQFF.